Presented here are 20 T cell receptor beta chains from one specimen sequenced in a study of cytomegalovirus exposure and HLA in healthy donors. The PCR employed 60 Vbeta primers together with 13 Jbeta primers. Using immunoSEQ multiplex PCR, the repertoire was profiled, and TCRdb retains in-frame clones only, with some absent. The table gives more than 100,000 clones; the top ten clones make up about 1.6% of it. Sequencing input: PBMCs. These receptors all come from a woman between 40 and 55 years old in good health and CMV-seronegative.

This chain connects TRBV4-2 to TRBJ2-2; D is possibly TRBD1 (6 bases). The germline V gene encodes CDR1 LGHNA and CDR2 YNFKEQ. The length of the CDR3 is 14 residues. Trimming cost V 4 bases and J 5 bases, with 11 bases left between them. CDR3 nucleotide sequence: TGTGCCAGCAGCCCTGACAGGTTGACCGGGGAGCTGTTTTTT. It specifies CASSPDRLTGELFF.

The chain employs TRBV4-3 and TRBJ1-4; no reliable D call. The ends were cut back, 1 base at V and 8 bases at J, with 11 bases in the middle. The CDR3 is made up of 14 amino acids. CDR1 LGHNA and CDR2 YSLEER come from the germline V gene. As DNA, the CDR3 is TGCGCCAGCAGCCAAGTGGGCCAGTGGGAAAAACTGTTTTTT. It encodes CASSQVGQWEKLFF.

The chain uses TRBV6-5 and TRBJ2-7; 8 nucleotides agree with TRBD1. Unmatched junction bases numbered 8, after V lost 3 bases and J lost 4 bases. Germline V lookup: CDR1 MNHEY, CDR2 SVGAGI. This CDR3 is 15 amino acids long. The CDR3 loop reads CASSYMGQGAYEQYF. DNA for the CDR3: TGTGCCAGCAGTTATATGGGGCAGGGGGCTTACGAGCAGTACTTC.

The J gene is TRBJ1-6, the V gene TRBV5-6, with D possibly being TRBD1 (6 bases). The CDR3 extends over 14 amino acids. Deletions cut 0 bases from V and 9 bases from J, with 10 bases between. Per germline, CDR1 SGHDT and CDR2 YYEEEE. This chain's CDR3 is CASSLDREGSPLHF. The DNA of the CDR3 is TGTGCCAGCAGCTTGGACAGGGAGGGTTCACCCCTCCACTTT.

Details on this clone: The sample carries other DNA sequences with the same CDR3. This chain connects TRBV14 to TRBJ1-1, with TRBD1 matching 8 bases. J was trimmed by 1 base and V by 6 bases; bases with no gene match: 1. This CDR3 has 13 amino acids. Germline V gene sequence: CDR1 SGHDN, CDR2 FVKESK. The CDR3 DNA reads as TGTGCCAGCAGTGGACAGGGGAACACTGAAGCTTTCTTT. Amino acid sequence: CASSGQGNTEAFF.

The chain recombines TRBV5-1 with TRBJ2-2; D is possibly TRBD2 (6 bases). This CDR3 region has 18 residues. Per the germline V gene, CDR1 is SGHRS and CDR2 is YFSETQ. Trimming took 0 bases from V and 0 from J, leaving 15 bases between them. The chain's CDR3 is CASSLDFGGLTNTGELFF. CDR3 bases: TGCGCCAGCAGCTTGGATTTCGGGGGACTTACGAACACCGGGGAGCTGTTTTTT.

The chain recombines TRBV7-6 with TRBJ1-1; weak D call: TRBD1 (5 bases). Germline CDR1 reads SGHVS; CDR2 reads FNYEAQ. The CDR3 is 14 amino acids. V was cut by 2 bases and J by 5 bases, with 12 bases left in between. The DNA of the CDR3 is TGTGCCAGCAGCTTATTGGGTGGACAAACTGAAGCTTTCTTT. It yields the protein CASSLLGGQTEAFF.

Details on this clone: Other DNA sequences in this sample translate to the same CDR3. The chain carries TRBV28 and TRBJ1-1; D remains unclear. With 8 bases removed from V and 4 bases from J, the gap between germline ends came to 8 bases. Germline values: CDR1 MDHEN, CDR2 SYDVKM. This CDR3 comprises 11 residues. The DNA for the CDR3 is TGTGCCAGCCGCCTTAGCACTGAAGCTTTCTTT. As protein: CASRLSTEAFF.

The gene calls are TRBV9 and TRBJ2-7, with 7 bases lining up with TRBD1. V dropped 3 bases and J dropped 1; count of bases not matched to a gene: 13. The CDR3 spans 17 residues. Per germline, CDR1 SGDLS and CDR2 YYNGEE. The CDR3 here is CASSAEAGTETSYEQYF. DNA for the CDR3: TGTGCCAGCAGCGCTGAGGCCGGGACAGAGACTTCCTACGAGCAGTACTTC.

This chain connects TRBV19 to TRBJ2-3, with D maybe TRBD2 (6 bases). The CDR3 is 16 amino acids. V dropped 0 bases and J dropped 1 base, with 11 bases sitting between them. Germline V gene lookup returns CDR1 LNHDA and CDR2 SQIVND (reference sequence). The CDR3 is CASSIDPRGRTDTQYF. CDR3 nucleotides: TGTGCCAGTAGTATAGACCCGCGGGGCCGCACAGATACGCAGTATTTT.

The CDR3 loop reads CASSESHPGQVNSPLHF. The CDR3 DNA is TGTGCCAGCAGTGAATCCCATCCGGGACAGGTGAATTCACCCCTCCACTTT. The chain employs TRBV6-1 and TRBJ1-6, with 8 bases fitting TRBD1. Germline CDR1 and CDR2: MNHNS and SASEGT. Unmatched junction bases numbered 10, after V lost 2 bases and J lost 7 bases. CDR3 size: 17 residues.

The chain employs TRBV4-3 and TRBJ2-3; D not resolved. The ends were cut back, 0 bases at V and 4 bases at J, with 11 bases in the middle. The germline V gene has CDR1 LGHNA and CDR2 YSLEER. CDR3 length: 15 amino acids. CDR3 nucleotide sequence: TGCGCCAGCAGCCAAGAGGGCTCCGGCCCAGATACGCAGTATTTT. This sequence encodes CASSQEGSGPDTQYF.

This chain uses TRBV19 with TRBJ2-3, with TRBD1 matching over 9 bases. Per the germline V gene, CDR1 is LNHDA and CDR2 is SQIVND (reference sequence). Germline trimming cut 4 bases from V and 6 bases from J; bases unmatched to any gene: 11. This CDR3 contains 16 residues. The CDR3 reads CASSRGQGWVADTQYF. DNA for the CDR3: TGTGCCAGTAGTAGGGGACAGGGTTGGGTAGCGGATACGCAGTATTTT. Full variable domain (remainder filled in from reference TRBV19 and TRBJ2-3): DGGITQSPKYLFRKEGQNVTLSCEQNLNHDAMYWYRQDPGQGLRLIYYSQIVNDFQKGDIAEGYSVSREKKESFPLTVTSAQKNPTAFYLCASSRGQGWVADTQYFGPGTRLTVL.

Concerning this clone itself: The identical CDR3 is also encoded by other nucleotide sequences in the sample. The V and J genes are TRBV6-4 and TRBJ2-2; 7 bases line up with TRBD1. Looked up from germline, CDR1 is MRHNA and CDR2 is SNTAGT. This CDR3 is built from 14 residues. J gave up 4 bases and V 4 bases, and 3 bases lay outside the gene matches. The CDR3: CASSVDRATGELFF. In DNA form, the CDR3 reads TGTGCCAGCAGTGTCGACAGGGCCACCGGGGAGCTGTTTTTT.

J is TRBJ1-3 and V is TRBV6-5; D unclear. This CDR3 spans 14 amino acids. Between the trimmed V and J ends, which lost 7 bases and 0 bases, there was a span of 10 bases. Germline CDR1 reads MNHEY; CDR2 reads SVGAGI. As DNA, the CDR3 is TGTGCCAGCACAAGAGGGCCCTCTGGAAACACCATATATTTT. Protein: CASTRGPSGNTIYF.

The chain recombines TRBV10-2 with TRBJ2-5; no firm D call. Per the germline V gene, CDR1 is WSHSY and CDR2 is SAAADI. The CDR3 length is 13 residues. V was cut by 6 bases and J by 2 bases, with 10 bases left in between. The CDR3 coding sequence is TGCGCCAGCAGACCTACAGAACAAGAGACCCAGTACTTC. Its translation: CASRPTEQETQYF.

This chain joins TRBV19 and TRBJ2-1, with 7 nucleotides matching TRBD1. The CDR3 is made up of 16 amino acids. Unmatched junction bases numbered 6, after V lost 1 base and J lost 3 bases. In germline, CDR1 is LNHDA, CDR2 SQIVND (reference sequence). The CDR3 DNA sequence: TGTGCCAGTAGTATAGGCGACAGGGCAGGCTACAATGAGCAGTTCTTC. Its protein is CASSIGDRAGYNEQFF.

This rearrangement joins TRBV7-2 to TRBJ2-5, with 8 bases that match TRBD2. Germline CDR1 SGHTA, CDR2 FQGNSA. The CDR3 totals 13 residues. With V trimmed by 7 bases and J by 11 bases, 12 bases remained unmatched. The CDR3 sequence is CASNHPGGREQYF. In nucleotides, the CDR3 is TGTGCCAGCAATCATCCGGGGGGGCGGGAGCAGTACTTC.

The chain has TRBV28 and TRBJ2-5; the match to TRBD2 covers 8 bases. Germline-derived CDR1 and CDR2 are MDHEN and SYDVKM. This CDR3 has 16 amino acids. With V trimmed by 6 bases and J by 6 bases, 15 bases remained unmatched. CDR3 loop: CASSPAAGGGGKTQYF. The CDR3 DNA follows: TGTGCCAGCAGCCCCGCGGCGGGGGGTGGGGGGAAGACCCAGTACTTC.

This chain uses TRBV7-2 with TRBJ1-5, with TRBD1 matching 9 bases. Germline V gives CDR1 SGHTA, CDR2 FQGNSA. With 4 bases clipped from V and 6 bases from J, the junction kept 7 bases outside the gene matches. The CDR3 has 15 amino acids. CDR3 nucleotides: TGTGCCAGCAGCTCAGGGACAGGGATTCGTCAGCCCCAGCATTTT. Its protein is CASSSGTGIRQPQHF.